The 8 T cell receptor beta chains reported below all come from one sample, sequenced in a study of beta chain features in type 1 diabetes. Antigens for these TCRs are unknown. Study observations and caveats: Among all four CD4+ subsets, Type 1 diabetes patients had TCRB CDR3s that were moderately but significantly shorter.

cDNA synthesis used the whole RNA isolate, giving expressed TCRB sequences. Some clones are missing from TCRdb's copy, which holds only in-frame ones; the method was immunoSEQ multiplex PCR. The data contain 550,000 to 850,000 clones, around 15% of them singletons. Material: naive CD4+ T cells from blood. The receptors stem from a man aged 18 to 29 with type 1 diabetes.

The table lists this clone with a few counts. The chain recombines TRBV29-1 with TRBJ2-7; 7 nucleotides line up with TRBD1. The CDR3 covers 12 residues. V gave up 7 bases and J gave up 6 bases; unmatched junction bases: 9. Germline CDR1 SQVTM, CDR2 ANQGSEA. The CDR3: CSARDSPAEQYF. The CDR3 DNA reads TGCAGCGCGAGGGACAGTCCGGCCGAGCAGTACTTC.

This clone was picked up a small number of times. The J gene is TRBJ1-1, the V gene TRBV7-9; 8 bases map to TRBD1. CDR1 is SEHNR and CDR2 is FQNEAQ in the germline V gene (reference sequence). CDR3 size: 13 residues. V was pared by 4 bases and J by 7 bases, with 5 bases of the junction left unmatched. CDR3 coding DNA: TGTGCCAGCAGCTCAGCCGGGACAGGTGAAGCTTTCTTT. Encoded protein: CASSSAGTGEAFF.

CDR3: CASSGGTDTEAFF. The CDR3 DNA reads as TGTGCCAGCAGCGGAGGAACGGACACTGAAGCTTTCTTT. The chain links TRBV5-4 to TRBJ1-1; no firm D call. The CDR3 extends over 13 amino acids. Germline-derived CDR1 and CDR2 are SGHNT and YYREEE (reference sequence). Trimming cost V 4 bases and J 3 bases, with 10 bases left between them. Supplemented by reference TRBV5-4 and TRBJ1-1, the full variable domain reads ETGVTQSPTHLIKTRGQQVTLRCSSQSGHNTVSWYQQALGQGPQFIFQYYREEENGRGNFPPRFSGLQFPNYSSELNVNALELDDSALYLCASSGGTDTEAFFGQGTRLTVV.

A remark on this clone: The same CDR3 is also encoded by other DNA sequences in this sample. The chain couples TRBV5-1 to TRBJ2-2; tentative D call: TRBD1 (5 bases). Trimming pared 0 bases from V and 2 bases from J, leaving 11 bases between. Looked up from germline, CDR1 is SGHRS and CDR2 is YFSETQ. The CDR3 sequence is 16 residues long. Written as DNA, the CDR3 is TGCGCCAGCAGCTTGGCAGGGCAGGGAAACACCGGGGAGCTGTTTTTT. This translates into CASSLAGQGNTGELFF.

In this sample, this clone turned up a few times. The V call is TRBV30, the J call TRBJ1-1, with D unresolved. CDR1 and CDR2 from the germline V gene are GTSNPN and SVGIG (reference sequence). Trimming took 3 bases from V and 3 from J, leaving 11 bases between them. The CDR3 contains 13 residues. CDR3 bases: TGTGCCTGGAGGAAAAACACAGACACTGAAGCTTTCTTT. It is translated as CAWRKNTDTEAFF.

This clone was observed a handful of times. This chain joins TRBV6-1 and TRBJ1-5; D ambiguous. The V and J ends lost 3 bases and 0 bases respectively, with 18 bases between them. The V gene's germline CDR1 is MNHNS and CDR2 SASEGT. The CDR3 is made up of 18 amino acids. CDR3 sequence (DNA): TGTGCCAGCAGTGATTCCGGGTTCCCTGCGGGTAGCAATCAGCCCCAGCATTTT. Protein: CASSDSGFPAGSNQPQHF.

This clone was detected only a few times. V gene TRBV4-1 combines with J gene TRBJ1-6; TRBD1 matches 8 bases. With V trimmed by 3 bases and J by 7 bases, 2 bases remained unmatched. This CDR3 is 14 amino acids long. CDR1 MGHRA and CDR2 YSYEKL come from the germline V gene. The CDR3: CASSHDRGNSPLHF. CDR3 nucleotide sequence: TGCGCCAGCAGCCATGACAGGGGAAATTCACCCCTCCACTTT.

Only a few counts were recorded for this clone. The chain has TRBV30 and TRBJ2-1; D unresolved. Germline V gene sequence: CDR1 GTSNPN, CDR2 SVGIG (reference sequence). Trimming shortened V by 0 bases and J by 2 bases, and 11 bases separated the two germline ends. The length of the CDR3 is 15 residues. In DNA, the CDR3 is TGTGCCTGGAGTGTTTTATGGGGAACCTACAATGAGCAGTTCTTC. Its protein is CAWSVLWGTYNEQFF.